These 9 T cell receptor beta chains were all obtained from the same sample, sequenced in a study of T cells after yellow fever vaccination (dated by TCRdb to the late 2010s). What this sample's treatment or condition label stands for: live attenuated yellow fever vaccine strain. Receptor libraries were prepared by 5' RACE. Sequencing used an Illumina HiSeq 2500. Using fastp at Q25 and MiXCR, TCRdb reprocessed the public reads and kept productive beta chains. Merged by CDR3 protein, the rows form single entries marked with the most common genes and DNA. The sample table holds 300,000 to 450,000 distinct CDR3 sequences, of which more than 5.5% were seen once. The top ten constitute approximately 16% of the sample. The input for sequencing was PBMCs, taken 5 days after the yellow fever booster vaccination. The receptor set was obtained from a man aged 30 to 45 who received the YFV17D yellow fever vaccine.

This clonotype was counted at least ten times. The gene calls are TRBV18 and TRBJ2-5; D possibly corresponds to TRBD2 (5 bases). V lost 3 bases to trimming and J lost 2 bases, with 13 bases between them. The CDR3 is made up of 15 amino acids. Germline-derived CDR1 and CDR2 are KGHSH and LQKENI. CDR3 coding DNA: TGTGCCAGCTCACCGTCCGGACTGCGACAAGAGACCCAGTACTTC. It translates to CASSPSGLRQETQYF. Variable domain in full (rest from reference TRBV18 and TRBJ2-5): NAGVMQNPRHLVRRRGQEARLRCSPMKGHSHVYWYRQLPEEGLKFMVYLQKENIIDESGMPKERFSAEFPKEGPSILRIQQVVRGDSAAYFCASSPSGLRQETQYFGPGTRLLVL.

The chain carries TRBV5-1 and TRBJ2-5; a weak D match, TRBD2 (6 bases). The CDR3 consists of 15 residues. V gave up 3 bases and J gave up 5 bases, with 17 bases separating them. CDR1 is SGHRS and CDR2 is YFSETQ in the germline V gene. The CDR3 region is CASSYGAGRGETQYF. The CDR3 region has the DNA TGCGCCAGCAGCTACGGAGCGGGTCGGGGGGAGACCCAGTACTTC.

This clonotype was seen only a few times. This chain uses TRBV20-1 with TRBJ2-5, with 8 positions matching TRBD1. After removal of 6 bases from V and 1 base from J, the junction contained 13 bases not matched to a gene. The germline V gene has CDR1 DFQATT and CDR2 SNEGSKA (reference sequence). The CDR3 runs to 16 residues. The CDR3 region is CSATDRGIGIQETQYF. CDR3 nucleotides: TGCAGTGCAACAGACAGGGGCATAGGAATCCAAGAGACCCAGTACTTC.

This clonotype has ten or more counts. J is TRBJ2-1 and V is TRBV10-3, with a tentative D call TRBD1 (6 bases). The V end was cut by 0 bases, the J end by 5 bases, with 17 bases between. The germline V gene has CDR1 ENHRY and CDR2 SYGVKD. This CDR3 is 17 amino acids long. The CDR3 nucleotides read TGTGCCATCAGTGAGTCGTCGACAAATGGACAGAACAATGAGCAGTTCTTC. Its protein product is CAISESSTNGQNNEQFF.

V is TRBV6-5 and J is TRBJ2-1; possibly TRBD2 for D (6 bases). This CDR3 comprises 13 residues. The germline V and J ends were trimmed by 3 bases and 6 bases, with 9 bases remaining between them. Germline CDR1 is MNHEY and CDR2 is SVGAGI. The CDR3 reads CASSYGGPNEQFF. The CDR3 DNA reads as TGTGCCAGCAGTTATGGAGGGCCCAATGAGCAGTTCTTC.

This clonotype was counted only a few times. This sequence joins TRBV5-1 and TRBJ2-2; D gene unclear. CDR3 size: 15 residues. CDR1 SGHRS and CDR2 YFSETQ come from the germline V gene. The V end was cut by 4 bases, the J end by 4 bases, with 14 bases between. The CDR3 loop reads CASSLPGSGTGELFF. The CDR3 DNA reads TGCGCCAGCAGCCTCCCGGGCTCGGGCACCGGGGAGCTGTTTTTT.

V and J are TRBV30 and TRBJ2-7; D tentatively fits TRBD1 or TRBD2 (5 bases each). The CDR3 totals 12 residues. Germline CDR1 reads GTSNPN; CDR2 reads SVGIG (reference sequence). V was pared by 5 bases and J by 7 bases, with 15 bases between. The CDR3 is CAWAGAYREQYF. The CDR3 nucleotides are TGTGCCTGGGCCGGGGCTTATCGAGAGCAGTACTTC. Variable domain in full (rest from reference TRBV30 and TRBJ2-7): SQTIHQWPATLVQPVGSPLSLECTVEGTSNPNLYWYRQAAGRGLQLLFYSVGIGQISSEVPQNLSASRPQDRQFILSSKKLLLSDSGFYLCAWAGAYREQYFGPGTRLTVT.

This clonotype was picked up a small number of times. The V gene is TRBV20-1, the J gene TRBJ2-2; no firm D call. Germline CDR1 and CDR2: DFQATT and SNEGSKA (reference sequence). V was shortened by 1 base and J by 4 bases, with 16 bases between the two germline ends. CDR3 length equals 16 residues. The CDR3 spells CSARAESDPITGELFF. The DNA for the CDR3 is TGCAGTGCTAGAGCCGAATCGGACCCCATCACCGGGGAGCTGTTTTTT.

The CDR3 reads CSAVFQTGTEAFF. CDR3 DNA sequence: TGCAGTGCGGTATTTCAAACCGGCACTGAAGCTTTCTTT. This chain uses TRBV20-1 with TRBJ1-1; no definite D call. Trimming removed 6 bases at V and 4 bases at J, with 15 bases between. CDR1 is DFQATT and CDR2 is SNEGSKA in the germline V gene (reference sequence). This CDR3 comprises 13 residues.